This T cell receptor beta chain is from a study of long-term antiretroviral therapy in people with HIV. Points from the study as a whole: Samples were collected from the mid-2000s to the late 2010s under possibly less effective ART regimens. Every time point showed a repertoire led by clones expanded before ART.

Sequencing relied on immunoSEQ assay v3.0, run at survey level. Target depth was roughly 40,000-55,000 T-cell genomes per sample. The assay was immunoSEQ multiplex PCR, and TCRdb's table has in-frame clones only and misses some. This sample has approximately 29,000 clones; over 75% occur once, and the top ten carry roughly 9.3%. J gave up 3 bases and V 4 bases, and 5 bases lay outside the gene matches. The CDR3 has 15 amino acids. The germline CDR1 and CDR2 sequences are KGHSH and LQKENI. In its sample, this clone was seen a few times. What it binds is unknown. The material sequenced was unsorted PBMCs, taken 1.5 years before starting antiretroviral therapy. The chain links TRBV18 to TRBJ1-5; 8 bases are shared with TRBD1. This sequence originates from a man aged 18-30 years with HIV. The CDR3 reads CASSLARGHNQPQHF. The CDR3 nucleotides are TGTGCCAGCTCACTTGCCAGGGGGCACAATCAGCCCCAGCATTTT.